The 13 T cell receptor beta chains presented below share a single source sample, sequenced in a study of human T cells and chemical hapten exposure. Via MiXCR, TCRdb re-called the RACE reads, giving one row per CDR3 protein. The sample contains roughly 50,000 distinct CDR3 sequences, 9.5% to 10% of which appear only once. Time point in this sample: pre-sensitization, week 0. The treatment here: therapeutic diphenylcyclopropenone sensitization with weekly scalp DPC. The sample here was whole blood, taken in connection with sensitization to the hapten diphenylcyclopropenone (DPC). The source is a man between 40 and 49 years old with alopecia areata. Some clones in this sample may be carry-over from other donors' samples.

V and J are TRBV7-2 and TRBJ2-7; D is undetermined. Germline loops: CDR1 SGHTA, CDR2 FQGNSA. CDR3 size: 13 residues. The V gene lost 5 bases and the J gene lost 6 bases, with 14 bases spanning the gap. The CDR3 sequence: CASSRDQYGEQYF. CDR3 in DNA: TGTGCCAGCAGCCGCGACCAGTACGGCGAGCAGTACTTC.

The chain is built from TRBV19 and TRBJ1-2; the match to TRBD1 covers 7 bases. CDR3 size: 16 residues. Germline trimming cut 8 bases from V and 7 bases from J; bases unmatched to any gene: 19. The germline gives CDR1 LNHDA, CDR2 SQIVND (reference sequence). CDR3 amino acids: CASRLAGTAEILGYTF. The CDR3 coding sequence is TGTGCCAGTCGGTTGGCGGGGACAGCCGAAATACTTGGCTACACCTTC. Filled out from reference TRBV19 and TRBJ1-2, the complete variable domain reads DGGITQSPKYLFRKEGQNVTLSCEQNLNHDAMYWYRQDPGQGLRLIYYSQIVNDFQKGDIAEGYSVSREKKESFPLTVTSAQKNPTAFYLCASRLAGTAEILGYTFGSGTRLTVV.

DNA for the CDR3: TGTGCCAGCAGTGACTCCGGGACTAGCTTTTACGAGCAGTACTTC. It yields the protein CASSDSGTSFYEQYF. This chain uses TRBV28 with TRBJ2-7, with 9 bases fitting TRBD2. V dropped 5 bases and J dropped 4; count of bases not matched to a gene: 9. Germline assignment: CDR1 MDHEN and CDR2 SYDVKM. The CDR3 has 15 residues. The complete variable domain, with remaining parts taken from reference TRBV28 and TRBJ2-7, reads DVKVTQSSRYLVKRTGEKVFLECVQDMDHENMFWYRQDPGLGLRLIYFSYDVKMKEKGDIPEGYSVSREKKERFSLILESASTNQTSMYLCASSDSGTSFYEQYFGPGTRLTVT.

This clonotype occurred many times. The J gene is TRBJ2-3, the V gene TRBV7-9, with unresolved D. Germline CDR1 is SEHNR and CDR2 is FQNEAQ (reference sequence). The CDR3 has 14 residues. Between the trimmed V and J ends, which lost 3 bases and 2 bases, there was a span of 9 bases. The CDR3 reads CASSLPPNTDTQYF. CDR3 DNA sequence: TGTGCCAGCAGCTTGCCCCCGAACACAGATACGCAGTATTTT.

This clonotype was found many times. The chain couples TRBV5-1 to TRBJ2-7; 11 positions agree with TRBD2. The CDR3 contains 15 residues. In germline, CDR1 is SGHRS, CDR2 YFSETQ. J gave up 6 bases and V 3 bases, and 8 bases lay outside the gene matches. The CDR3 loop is CASSSQLAGEVEQYF. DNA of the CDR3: TGCGCCAGCAGCTCCCAACTAGCGGGAGAGGTCGAGCAGTACTTC.

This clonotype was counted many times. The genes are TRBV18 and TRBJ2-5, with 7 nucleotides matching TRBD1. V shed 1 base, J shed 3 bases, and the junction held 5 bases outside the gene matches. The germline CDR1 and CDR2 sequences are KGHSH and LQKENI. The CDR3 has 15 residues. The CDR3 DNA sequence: TGTGCCAGCTCACCACGACTGGGACAGAAAGAGACCCAGTACTTC. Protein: CASSPRLGQKETQYF.

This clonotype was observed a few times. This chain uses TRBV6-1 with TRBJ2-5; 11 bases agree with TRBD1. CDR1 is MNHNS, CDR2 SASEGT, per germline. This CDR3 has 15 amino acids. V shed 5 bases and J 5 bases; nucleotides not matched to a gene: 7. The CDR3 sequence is CASSRPRDRGETQYF. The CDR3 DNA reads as TGTGCCAGCAGTCGCCCTCGGGACAGGGGGGAGACCCAGTACTTC.

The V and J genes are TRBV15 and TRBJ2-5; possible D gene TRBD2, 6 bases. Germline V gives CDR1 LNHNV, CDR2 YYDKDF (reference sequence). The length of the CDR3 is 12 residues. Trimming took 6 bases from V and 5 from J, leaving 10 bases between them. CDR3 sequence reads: CATRLAGETQYF. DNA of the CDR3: TGTGCCACCAGACTAGCCGGGGAGACCCAGTACTTC.

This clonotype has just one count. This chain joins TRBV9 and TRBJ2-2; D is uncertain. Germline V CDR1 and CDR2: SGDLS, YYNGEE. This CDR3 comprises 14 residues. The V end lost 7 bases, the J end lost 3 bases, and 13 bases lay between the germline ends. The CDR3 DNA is TGTGCCAGCTCAATCGCGGAATACACCGGGGAGCTGTTTTTT. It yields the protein CASSIAEYTGELFF.

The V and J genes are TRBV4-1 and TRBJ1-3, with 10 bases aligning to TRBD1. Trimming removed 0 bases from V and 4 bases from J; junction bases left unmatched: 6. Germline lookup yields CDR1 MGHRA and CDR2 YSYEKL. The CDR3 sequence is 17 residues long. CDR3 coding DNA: TGCGCCAGCAGCCAAGATTACGGGACAGGGGAAGGAAACACCATATATTTT. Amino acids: CASSQDYGTGEGNTIYF.

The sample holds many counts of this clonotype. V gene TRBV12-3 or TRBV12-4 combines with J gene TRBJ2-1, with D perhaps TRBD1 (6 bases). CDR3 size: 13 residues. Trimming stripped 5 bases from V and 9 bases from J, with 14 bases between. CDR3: CASSTTGIGEQFF. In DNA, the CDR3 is TGTGCCAGCAGTACGACAGGTATTGGTGAGCAGTTCTTC.

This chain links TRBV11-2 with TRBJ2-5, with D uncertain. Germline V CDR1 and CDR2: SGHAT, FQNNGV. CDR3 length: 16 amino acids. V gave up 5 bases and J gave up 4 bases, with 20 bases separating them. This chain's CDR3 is CASSLRGDSPTETQYF. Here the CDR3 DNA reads TGTGCCAGCAGCCTACGCGGAGACTCCCCCACAGAGACCCAGTACTTC.

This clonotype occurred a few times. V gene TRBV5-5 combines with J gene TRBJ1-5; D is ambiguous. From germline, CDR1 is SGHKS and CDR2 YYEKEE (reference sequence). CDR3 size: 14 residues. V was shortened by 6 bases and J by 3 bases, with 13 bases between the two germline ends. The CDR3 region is CASTENGVNQPQHF. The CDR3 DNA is TGTGCCAGCACCGAGAACGGGGTCAATCAGCCCCAGCATTTT.